This T cell receptor (beta chain) was profiled in a study of identical twins. Findings and limits, study-wide: Low generation probability was overrepresented in out-of-frame alpha sequences shared by twins.

Remarks on this clonotype: The antigen remains unidentified.

Germline assignment: CDR1 ENHRY and CDR2 SYGVKD. Trimming left V 0 bases short and J 3 bases short, with 8 bases between. The CDR3 loop spans 14 amino acids. Each CDR3 protein is one row after TCRdb ran MiXCR on the 5' RACE reads. The sample includes some 230,000 distinct CDR3 sequences, approximately 5.9% of them seen just once. A further study also used this sample, focusing on T cells expressing NK-cell markers.

Sequenced input: CD8+ T cells sorted from blood. The V and J genes are TRBV10-3 and TRBJ1-2; D ambiguous. This receptor was obtained from a woman younger than 35 in good health. DNA of the CDR3: TGTGCCATCAGTGAGTCGATGACTGACTATGGCTACACCTTC. Protein sequence: CAISESMTDYGYTF.